The TCR beta chain described here comes from a study of response to subunit inactivated influenza vaccine. This clonotype came up a few times. The antigen is not known. Study-wide results and limits: It was suggested by the authors that few new T cells are recruited by each seasonal influenza vaccination.

TCRdb reanalysed the RT-PCR reads using MiXCR and keeps one entry per CDR3 protein. The sample has some 550,000 distinct CDR3 sequences, approximately 24% seen once; the top ten hold roughly 2.8%. V was pared by 8 bases and J by 1 base, with 12 bases between. Germline loops: CDR1 MNHEY, CDR2 SVGEGT. CDR3 length equals 13 residues. These data also featured in a second study, about T cells expressing NK-cell markers. From that second work: The authors generated TCR beta cDNA through 5'RACE template switching with UMIs. Researchers got TCR beta repertoires out of sorted CD3+CD56+NKG2C+, CD3+CD56+NKG2C- and CD3+CD56-NKG2C+ T cells. Eight donors were sequenced, of whom seven were HCMV-seropositive, while the remaining one was HCMV-seronegative. A few donors' CD3+CD56-NKG2C+ cells were dominated by the same clonotypes.

The chain links TRBV6-2 or TRBV6-3 to TRBJ2-7; D is uncertain. This clonotype was obtained from a man aged 50 or older who received an inactivated influenza vaccine. Sequenced material: CD4+ T cells sorted from PBMCs, taken 12 days after vaccination. This chain's CDR3 is CASGRAGSYEQYF. DNA of the CDR3: TGTGCCAGCGGTAGGGCAGGTTCCTACGAGCAGTACTTC.